The entry below gives a single T cell receptor (beta chain) sequence along with its context. The source of the sample is a study of shared clonotypes between healthy human individuals. Libraries were prepared by immunoSEQ multiplex PCR; TCRdb keeps only in-frame clonotypes and omits some of them. This table has 550,000 to 750,000 clones, around 95% appearing once. V shed 7 bases and J shed 1 base, with 22 bases lying between them. Germline CDR1 and CDR2: MNHEY and SMNVEV (reference sequence). There are 18 residues in the CDR3. Naivety among CD8 cells was defined by CD45RO negativity and positive CCR7 selection, thereby excluding terminally differentiated effector memory CD45RA+ cells.

The chain recombines TRBV27 with TRBJ2-2; perhaps D is TRBD1 or TRBD2 (5 bases each). The sequenced sample was naive CD8+ T cells sorted from blood. The sequence came from a woman aged 25 to 39 in good health. The CDR3 here is CASTDGPSGTQNTGELFF. The CDR3 DNA is TGTGCCAGCACCGATGGACCGTCCGGGACGCAGAACACCGGGGAGCTGTTTTTT.